This TCR beta chain was observed in a study of vaccination effects on CD4 cells after COVID-19. Study details: Wells containing roughly 1.8 million PBMC each were cultured with approximately 9.2 IU/ml IL-2 and about 9.6 ug/ml peptides. The study's findings and limits: Infection- and vaccine-induced clones contracted markedly late after vaccination. Relatively few convalescent patients took part in the study, which had no early post-infection timepoints.

Culturing for approximately 10 days preceded CD4+ T cell isolation. The person had a PCR-confirmed SARS-CoV-2 infection during March to December 2020. The junction had 10 bases not matched to a gene; V was cut back by 1 base and J by 4 bases. The CDR3 is 17 residues long. Germline V gives CDR1 MGHRA, CDR2 YSYEKL. On this clone: Its cognate antigen is unknown.

Data came from immunoSEQ multiplex PCR; TCRdb stores just in-frame clones and leaves some out. Of 50,000 to 70,000 clones listed, more than 60% are singletons. V gene TRBV4-1 combines with J gene TRBJ2-5, with TRBD2 matching 9 bases. The TCR was taken from a human donor who had a prior SARS-CoV-2 infection. Source: CD4+ T cells from PBMCs cultured without peptide, taken before COVID-19 vaccination. CDR3 coding DNA: TGCGCCAGCAGCCAAGGACTAGCGGCGCCCGGGGGAGAGACCCAGTACTTC. It codes for CASSQGLAAPGGETQYF.